This TCR beta chain was captured by sequencing in a study of beta chain features in type 1 diabetes. Worth noting for this clone: The antigen is not known.

Expressed TCRB transcripts were sequenced after all isolated RNA was converted to cDNA. The protocol was immunoSEQ multiplex PCR, while the TCRdb copy is restricted to in-frame clones and leaves out a portion. The sample contains about 360,000 clones, 10% to 15% of which appear only once. Study findings and constraints: Reads derived from cDNA could over-represent cells showing high TCR expression. Type 1 diabetes patients had moderately but significantly shorter TCRB CDR3s in all four CD4+ subsets. The study found that naive, central memory and Treg TCRB repertoires appeared more similar in patients than in healthy donors. The study found fewer insertions and more deletions at VDJ junctions in type 1 diabetes patients.

Germline V gives CDR1 SGDLS, CDR2 YYNGEE. CDR3 size: 12 residues. The ends were cut back, 4 bases at V and 5 bases at J, with 7 bases in the middle. The clonotype comes from a man between 18 and 29 years old in good health. The specimen sequenced was naive CD4+ T cells from blood. V usage is TRBV9 and J usage is TRBJ2-1, with D uncertain. The CDR3 DNA reads as TGTGCCAGCAGCCCCCTCCACAATGAGCAGTTCTTC. This gives the protein CASSPLHNEQFF.